Below are 4 T cell receptor beta chains sequenced from a single sample in a study of CD8 T cells in ankylosing spondylitis. Whole-study results and caveats: One TCR beta motif, made up of about 8 highly homologous variants, appeared characteristic of ankylosing spondylitis blood.

No antigen is known for these receptors. Using its own MiXCR run on the 5' RACE reads, TCRdb lists one record per CDR3 protein. The sample includes fewer than 550,000 distinct CDR3 sequences, about 5% seen only once; the top ten take under 4.5%. Material: blood, either unsorted or a sorted T cell fraction (not recorded which). These receptors were collected from a male donor with ankylosing spondylitis.

This clonotype was recorded a few times. The chain has TRBV19 and TRBJ1-4; perhaps TRBD1 as D (5 bases). The germline V gene has CDR1 LNHDA and CDR2 SQIVND (reference sequence). The CDR3 totals 14 residues. With 8 bases removed from V and 1 base from J, the gap between germline ends came to 11 bases. CDR3 sequence: CASRSGRTNEKLFF. The CDR3 DNA reads TGTGCCAGTCGTTCAGGGCGAACTAATGAAAAACTGTTTTTT.

This chain links TRBV7-9 with TRBJ2-1; 8 bases are a match to TRBD1. The V segment lost 3 bases and the J segment 8 bases; nucleotides outside the gene matches: 6. The CDR3 contains 14 residues. Germline CDR1 and CDR2: SEHNR and FQNEAQ (reference sequence). Here the CDR3 DNA reads TGTGCCAGCAGCTTGCAGGGGGCCGACTATGAGCAGTTCTTC. This encodes CASSLQGADYEQFF.

This clonotype occurred many times. The V and J genes are TRBV6-2 or TRBV6-3 and TRBJ2-1; D ambiguous. The V end was cut by 4 bases, the J end by 6 bases, with 7 bases between. This CDR3 contains 12 residues. Germline CDR1 MNHEY, CDR2 SVGEGT. CDR3 nucleotide sequence: TGTGCCAGCAGTTCCCTAGGCAATGAGCAGTTCTTC. Translated: CASSSLGNEQFF.

This clonotype showed up many times. The V gene is TRBV28, the J gene TRBJ1-4, with 7 positions matching TRBD1. CDR3 length: 12 residues. From germline, CDR1 is MDHEN and CDR2 SYDVKM. V dropped 7 bases and J dropped 12; count of bases not matched to a gene: 8. CDR3 coding DNA: TGTGCCAGCACAGGGGGAAGAGAGGAACTGTTTTTT. Translated: CASTGGREELFF.